This TCR beta chain was observed in a study of metastatic and nonmetastatic thyroid tumors. The overall study: Repertoire comparison spanned blood and tumor or nodule tissue of malignant and benign thyroid patients. Study-level results: A significant increase in TCR beta diversity was reportedly seen in malignant thyroid tumors relative to benign nodules, in blood and tumor.

Thyroid surgery took place with no prior treatment in any patient. The CDR3 is 17 amino acids. Germline V gene data show CDR1 as SGHTS and CDR2 as YDEGEE. J gave up 7 bases and V 4 bases, and 15 bases lay outside the gene matches. The authors' processing: Construction of a distant-metastasis classifier for papillary thyroid cancer relied on CDR3 differences across clinicopathological groups. TCRdb re-analyzed the PCR reads using MiXCR. The V and J calls and clone size come from TCRdb's table, not from the authors' own analysis. Counted here are approximately 30,000 clones, 16% occurring once; the ten biggest clones make up around 6.3%. Ten or more counts support this clone. No antigen is known for it.

The sequenced sample consisted of blood. The chain combines TRBV5-8 with TRBJ2-1, with TRBD2 matching 9 bases. This receptor was identified in a male donor with papillary thyroid cancer or a benign thyroid nodule (not recorded which). Some clones in this sample may be carry-over from other donors' samples. CDR3 sequence: CASSTWTSVLNGNEQFF. In nucleotides, the CDR3 is TGTGCCAGCAGCACCTGGACTAGCGTCTTGAACGGAAATGAGCAGTTCTTC.